This TCR beta chain was documented in a study of neoadjuvant anti-PD-1 for oral cavity cancer. Study background: Nivolumab at 3 mg/kg was mostly given biweekly, three to four doses, pre-surgery. Non-progressing patients received a fourth nivolumab dose near day 43, then surgery on days 50-56.

Trimming stripped 6 bases from V and 0 bases from J, with 12 bases between. The germline CDR1 and CDR2 sequences are KGHSH and LQKENI. This CDR3 region has 15 residues. Two replicates per tumor sample, mostly from 4.8 ug of genomic DNA. The protocol was immunoSEQ multiplex PCR, while the TCRdb copy is restricted to in-frame clones and leaves out a portion. The sample contains tens of thousands of clones, around 43% of which appear only once. Findings and limits, study-wide: Expansion of preexisting intratumoral clones was suggested to aid response.

This clone was seen only a few times. What it binds is not known. The time point is: after neoadjuvant nivolumab, at surgical resection. The chain employs TRBV18 and TRBJ1-5; D call uncertain. The sequenced sample was tumor tissue, obtained after nivolumab (anti-PD-1) treatment. This clonotype originated in a person aged 40-85 years with oral cavity squamous cell carcinoma. The CDR3 region is CASSPSTDSNQPQHF. The CDR3 nucleotides read TGTGCCAGCTCCCCCTCTACGGATAGCAATCAGCCCCAGCATTTT.